These 17 T cell receptor beta chains originate from one sample sequenced in a study of regulatory T cells in long-lasting Graves disease. Arm-PCR with iRepertoire HTBI primers amplified the CDR3 regions for these TCR beta libraries. From the multiplex PCR reads, TCRdb called clonotypes with MiXCR, one entry per CDR3 protein. The sample has 350,000 to 500,000 distinct CDR3 sequences; around 17% are singletons. Regarding time point: newly diagnosed GD, antithyroid drugs for less than 3 months. Generation of the TCR library employed RNA extracted from PBMCs. The sample was also linked to a second study, of T cells in Graves' hyperthyroidism and ophthalmopathy.

Sequencing used peripheral blood mononuclear cells (PBMCs), obtained at new diagnosis, from a patient treated with antithyroid drugs. These receptor sequences come from a woman aged 18 to 35 with Graves disease.

This clonotype was counted ten times or more. The rearrangement uses TRBV28 and TRBJ2-7; D is tentatively TRBD1 or TRBD2 (6 bases each). CDR1 and CDR2 (germline): MDHEN, SYDVKM. The CDR3 spans 15 residues. With 5 bases removed from V and 4 bases from J, the gap between germline ends came to 18 bases. CDR3 nucleotides: TGTGCCAGCAGTAAAAGCGTCGGGGGCTTATACGAGCAGTACTTC. Translating gives CASSKSVGGLYEQYF.

This clonotype was observed many times. The rearrangement uses TRBV18 and TRBJ1-1; tentatively, D is TRBD1 (6 bases). CDR3 length equals 13 residues. V was pared by 6 bases and J by 5 bases, with 13 bases between. The V gene's germline CDR1 is KGHSH and CDR2 LQKENI. The CDR3 protein is CASSADRRTEAFF. DNA of the CDR3: TGTGCCAGCTCGGCCGACAGGCGGACTGAAGCTTTCTTT.

The rearrangement uses TRBV28 and TRBJ2-3, with D possibly TRBD1 on 5 matching bases. From germline, CDR1 is MDHEN and CDR2 SYDVKM. V was clipped by 2 bases and J by 10 bases, with 19 bases between them. The length of the CDR3 is 15 residues. Here the CDR3 reads CASSLQGATYLAQYF. The CDR3 region has the DNA TGTGCCAGCAGTTTACAAGGGGCCACATACCTTGCGCAGTATTTT. The variable domain in full, with the rest retrieved from reference TRBV28 and TRBJ2-3, is DVKVTQSSRYLVKRTGEKVFLECVQDMDHENMFWYRQDPGLGLRLIYFSYDVKMKEKGDIPEGYSVSREKKERFSLILESASTNQTSMYLCASSLQGATYLAQYFGPGTRLTVL.

The chain recombines TRBV7-2 with TRBJ1-4; possibly TRBD1 for D (5 bases). Germline V lookup: CDR1 SGHTA, CDR2 FQGNSA. Deletions cut 4 bases from V and 1 base from J, with 13 bases between. The CDR3 is made up of 16 amino acids. In nucleotides, the CDR3 is TGTGCCAGCAGCTCCGGGGGGAGTGGAACTAATGAAAAACTGTTTTTT. Its translation: CASSSGGSGTNEKLFF. The complete variable domain, with remaining parts taken from reference TRBV7-2 and TRBJ1-4, reads GAGVSQSPSNKVTEKGKDVELRCDPISGHTALYWYRQSLGQGLEFLIYFQGNSAPDKSGLPSDRFSAERTGGSVSTLTIQRTQQEDSAVYLCASSSGGSGTNEKLFFGSGTQLSVL.

This clonotype was detected many times. V is TRBV3-1 and J is TRBJ2-1; D is undetermined. V was shortened by 4 bases and J by 4 bases, with 11 bases between the two germline ends. The germline V gene encodes CDR1 LGHDT and CDR2 YNNKEL (reference sequence). This CDR3 is built from 14 residues. The CDR3: CASSPAWNYNEQFF. CDR3 bases: TGTGCCAGCAGCCCCGCGTGGAATTACAATGAGCAGTTCTTC.

This clonotype was seen ten or more times. CDR3: CASSMDGTTGIYEQYF. The CDR3 DNA reads as TGTGCCAGCAGTATGGACGGGACGACAGGGATCTACGAGCAGTACTTC. J is TRBJ2-7 and V is TRBV28; 7 bases align to TRBD1. This CDR3 has 16 amino acids. In germline, CDR1 is MDHEN, CDR2 SYDVKM. V lost 5 bases to trimming and J lost 3 bases; unmatched junction nucleotides: 13.

This clonotype has ten or more counts. The chain carries TRBV29-1 and TRBJ2-1; TRBD2 matches 11 bases. V gave up 2 bases and J gave up 6 bases; unmatched junction bases: 6. The germline CDR1 and CDR2 sequences are SQVTM and ANQGSEA. There are 15 residues in the CDR3. In DNA form, the CDR3 reads TGCAGCGTTGAATTCTGGCTAGCGGGAGGCAATGAGCAGTTCTTC. Its protein product is CSVEFWLAGGNEQFF.

The chain combines TRBV6-5 with TRBJ2-3, with 12 bases that match TRBD2. V was pared by 2 bases and J by 6 bases, with 3 bases of the junction left unmatched. The germline gives CDR1 MNHEY, CDR2 SVGAGI. The CDR3 totals 15 residues. For the CDR3, the DNA is TGTGCCAGCAGTTACACACTAGCGGGAGGTGATACGCAGTATTTT. Its translation is CASSYTLAGGDTQYF.

This clonotype occurred a few times. The chain has TRBV5-4 and TRBJ2-7, with 7 bases aligning to TRBD1. CDR3 size: 16 residues. V trimming: 4 bases; J trimming: 5 bases; junction bases outside the gene matches: 15. The V gene's germline CDR1 is SGHNT and CDR2 YYREEE (reference sequence). CDR3 protein: CASSPLTGSTIHEQYF. CDR3 DNA: TGTGCCAGCAGCCCATTGACAGGGTCGACGATCCACGAGCAGTACTTC.

The CDR3 DNA reads TGCGCCAGCAGCCGTCGTGGGACCGTGAACACTGAAGCTTTCTTT. Protein: CASSRRGTVNTEAFF. The chain is built from TRBV4-1 and TRBJ1-1; a possible D gene is TRBD1 (5 bases). The CDR3 loop spans 15 amino acids. Per germline, CDR1 MGHRA and CDR2 YSYEKL. V lost 4 bases to trimming and J lost 0 bases, with 12 bases between them.

The chain joins TRBV9 to TRBJ2-7; D is undetermined. The CDR3 extends over 11 amino acids. Germline-derived CDR1 and CDR2 are SGDLS and YYNGEE. V gave up 5 bases and J gave up 2 bases, with 5 bases separating them. For the CDR3, the DNA is TGTGCCAGCAGACATCCCTACGAGCAGTACTTC. Translating gives CASRHPYEQYF.

This clonotype has at least ten counts. The chain employs TRBV7-9 and TRBJ1-5; 7 nucleotides align to TRBD1. After removal of 1 base from V and 6 bases from J, the junction contained 3 bases not matched to a gene. Looked up from germline, CDR1 is SEHNR and CDR2 is FQNEAQ (reference sequence). There are 14 residues in the CDR3. The CDR3 is CASSLEGGGQPQHF. DNA of the CDR3: TGTGCCAGCAGCTTAGAAGGGGGCGGTCAGCCCCAGCATTTT. Filled out from reference TRBV7-9 and TRBJ1-5, the complete variable domain reads DTGVSQNPRHKITKRGQNVTFRCDPISEHNRLYWYRQTLGQGPEFLTYFQNEAQLEKSRLLSDRFSAERPKGSFSTLEIQRTEQGDSAMYLCASSLEGGGQPQHFGDGTRLSIL.

This clonotype was counted many times. V and J are TRBV11-2 and TRBJ1-2; D gene unclear. Trimming took 6 bases from V and 0 from J, leaving 14 bases between them. The CDR3 contains 15 residues. Looked up from germline, CDR1 is SGHAT and CDR2 is FQNNGV. CDR3 residues: CASRGIDKANYGYTF. The CDR3 bases are TGTGCCAGCAGAGGTATCGACAAGGCTAACTATGGCTACACCTTC.

The chain carries TRBV29-1 and TRBJ1-1; TRBD1 aligns across 7 bases. V trimming: 8 bases; J trimming: 1 base; junction bases outside the gene matches: 10. The CDR3 loop spans 14 amino acids. CDR1 and CDR2 (germline): SQVTM, ANQGSEA. CDR3 nucleotides: TGCAGCCTCCAGGTACAGGGGTCGAACACTGAAGCTTTCTTT. It encodes CSLQVQGSNTEAFF.

The chain couples TRBV2 to TRBJ2-5, with TRBD2 matching over 7 bases. Germline V CDR1 and CDR2: SNHLY, FYNNEI. The CDR3 sequence is 14 residues long. V lost 3 bases and J lost 2; bases outside the gene matches: 3. Here the CDR3 DNA reads TGTGCCAGCAGTGATCAGCGGGATCAAGAGACCCAGTACTTC. The encoded protein is CASSDQRDQETQYF.

This chain uses TRBV5-1 with TRBJ1-5; possible D gene TRBD1, 5 bases. The germline V gene encodes CDR1 SGHRS and CDR2 YFSETQ. CDR3 length equals 16 residues. Between the trimmed V and J ends, which lost 2 bases and 4 bases, there was a span of 16 bases. CDR3 in DNA: TGCGCCAGCAGCTTTGGATCGGGAGGGGAAAATCAGCCCCAGCATTTT. This encodes CASSFGSGGENQPQHF.

This clonotype has more than one count but fewer than ten. V usage is TRBV29-1 and J usage is TRBJ1-3; TRBD1 might be the D (5 bases). Trimming removed 7 bases from V and 2 bases from J, with 15 bases in between. In germline, CDR1 is SQVTM, CDR2 ANQGSEA. The CDR3 contains 14 residues. CDR3 coding DNA: TGCAGCGCAAAGGTGGGGGGGGCTGGAAACACCATATATTTT. This encodes CSAKVGGAGNTIYF.